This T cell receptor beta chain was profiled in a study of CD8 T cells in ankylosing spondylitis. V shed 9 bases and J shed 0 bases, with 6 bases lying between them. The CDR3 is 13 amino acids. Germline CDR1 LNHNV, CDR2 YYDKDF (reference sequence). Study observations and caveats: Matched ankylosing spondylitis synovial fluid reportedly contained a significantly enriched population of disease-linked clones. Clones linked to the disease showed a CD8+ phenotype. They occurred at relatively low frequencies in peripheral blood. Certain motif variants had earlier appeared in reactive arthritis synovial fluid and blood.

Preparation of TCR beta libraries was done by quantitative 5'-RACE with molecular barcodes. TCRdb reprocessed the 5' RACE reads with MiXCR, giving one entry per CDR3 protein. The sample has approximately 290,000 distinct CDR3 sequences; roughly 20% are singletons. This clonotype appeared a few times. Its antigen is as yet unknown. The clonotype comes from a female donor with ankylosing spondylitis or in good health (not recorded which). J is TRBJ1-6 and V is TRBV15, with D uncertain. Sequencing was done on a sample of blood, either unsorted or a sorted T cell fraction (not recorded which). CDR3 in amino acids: CATESSYNSPLHF. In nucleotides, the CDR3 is TGTGCCACGGAAAGCTCCTATAATTCACCCCTCCACTTT.